This TCR beta chain was captured by sequencing in a study of blood T cell repertoires in COVID-19. About the research overall: The origin of the acute and convalescent COVID-19 samples was the United States, Italy and Spain.

Trimming cost V 6 bases and J 0 bases, with 14 bases left between them. Germline V gene sequence: CDR1 MNHEY, CDR2 SVGEGT. This CDR3 comprises 16 residues. Original analysis: Nucleated cell counts were estimated from reference gene primer amplification. Only in-frame clones appear in the TCRdb table, and some are missing; sequencing was by immunoSEQ multiplex PCR. The V and J calls and clone size are taken from that table; D and trimming were inferred from the DNA. The sample includes about 69,000 clones, 70% to 85% of them seen just once. Specimen: peripheral blood. This sequence joins TRBV6-2 or TRBV6-3 and TRBJ2-2; D is ambiguous. This TCR was recovered from a man between 45 and 60 years old with COVID-19, enrolled during active disease. CDR3 amino acids: CASSPPPFTNTGELFF. CDR3 DNA: TGTGCCAGCAGCCCTCCCCCTTTTACGAACACCGGGGAGCTGTTTTTT.